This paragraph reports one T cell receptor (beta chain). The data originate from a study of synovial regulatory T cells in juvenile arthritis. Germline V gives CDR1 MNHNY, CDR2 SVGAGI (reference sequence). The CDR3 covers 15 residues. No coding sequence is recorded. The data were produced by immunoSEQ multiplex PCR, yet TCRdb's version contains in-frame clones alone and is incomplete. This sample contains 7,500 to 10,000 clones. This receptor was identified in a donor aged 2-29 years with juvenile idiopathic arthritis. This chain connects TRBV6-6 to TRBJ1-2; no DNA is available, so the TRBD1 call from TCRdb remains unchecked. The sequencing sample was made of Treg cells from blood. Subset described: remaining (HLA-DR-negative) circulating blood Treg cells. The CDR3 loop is CASSYPGQGNYGYTF.